The clone carrying this T cell receptor beta chain was counted at least ten times. As yet, its antigen is unknown. The source of the sample is a study of tumor-infiltrating lymphocytes in primary liver carcinoma. Background on the study: Patients were men and women aged 30 to 69 years. Study observations and caveats: In tumor-adjacent and tumor-blood pairs, overlap was lower than in tumor region pairs.

RNA and DNA were co-extracted from about 19-30 mg of unsorted bulk tissue. Starting from approximately 0.45 ug of total RNA, TCR beta cDNA was produced with a primer in the constant region. Libraries covering TCR beta were generated through three nested multiplex PCR rounds (using a slightly modified ARM-PCR). TCRdb re-derived calls from the multiplex PCR reads in MiXCR, one entry per CDR3 protein. This table holds over 75,000 distinct CDR3 sequences, just over 65% found once. Sequencing input: tumor-adjacent normal liver tissue. The receptor was derived from a man in his forties or fifties with primary liver carcinoma and hepatitis B virus infection.

The CDR3 nucleotides are TGTGCCAGCAGTTCCGGATTTATCCCGGAGCAGTTCTTC. Translation gives CASSSGFIPEQFF. This rearrangement joins TRBV12-3 or TRBV12-4 to TRBJ2-1, with no clear D. Trimming took 4 bases from V and 10 from J, leaving 14 bases between them. The CDR3 contains 13 residues.